This T cell receptor beta chain was retrieved from a study of shared clonotypes between healthy human individuals (dated by TCRdb to 2020 to 2022). For the wider study: A couple of women and three men aged 18 to 49 years were included in the cohort. Libraries were prepared and TCR repertoires were sequenced by different laboratories using diverse techniques, in order to increase sequencing depth and limit assay-specific biases. Blood TCR repertoires of roughly five healthy adults were deeply sequenced to estimate repertoire size and the extent of clonotype sharing between individuals. Each donor's leukapheresis produced roughly between about 0.9 and 9.5 billion PBMCs. For each donor, CD4 naive and CD4 memory were each run on three plates, CD8 naive on two plates, and CD8 memory on one plate.

Concerning this clone: No antigen is known for it. No quality values exist for individual bases; no much larger clone is one base distant. Other DNA sequences in this sample translate to the same CDR3.

Using the deep immunoSEQ assay, multiplex PCR amplified TCR CDR3 regions from genomic DNA. For each cell subset, the extracted genomic DNA was distributed evenly across all wells of several immunoSEQ 96-well plates, and each plate served as one replicate. For sorted subsets, each replicate PCR was loaded with about 0.2 ug genomic DNA, equivalent to roughly 30,000 T cell genomes. The purified libraries were quantified using a Qubit 3.0 fluorometer, sized with a Bioanalyzer 2100, and then quantified again using the KAPA Library Quantification kit. Every immunoSEQ 96-well plate was sequenced on a separate single-read 150-cycle Illumina NextSeq 550 flow cell. The authors' pipeline ran thus. The immunoSEQ output contained only junctional sequences without quality scores, so filtering could not match that applied to full-length reads. To assign V/J genes and CDR3, sequences were annotated against IMGT germline references using PyIR, a Python wrapper for IgBLAST v1.9. Reads with weak V/J assignments (E-value above 1e-6), missing CDR3, stop codons, out-of-frame junctions, or ambiguous translated residues were removed. A V3J clonotype was defined by an identical inferred V gene, J gene, and CDR3 amino acid sequence. Percentage overlap between repertoires was calculated by dividing the number of shared unique clonotypes by the size of the smaller repertoire. Three approaches were used to assess repertoire richness: RTK rarefaction, the Chao1 estimator, and Recon v2.1 estimates of unobserved clonotypes. OLGA was used to compute generation probabilities for all TCRbeta clonotypes that the gDNA method yielded from a handful of donors. TCRdb retrieved this table from immuneACCESS and kept in-frame rearrangements only. Not all clones are present; in checked studies, unresolved V genes account for under half, and no reason is known for the remainder. V and J calls and clone size are given by that table; D and trimming were obtained from the DNA. Within this sample are over 2 million clones, with 85% to 95% of them counted one time only. The top ten hold roughly 0.13% of the sample.

Donors were healthy HIV-negative adults with no recently reported acute infections or vaccinations. Every donor was a Caucasian adult living in Nashville, Tennessee, USA. Magnetic negative selection was used to enrich CD4+ T cells, after which naive cells were positively selected on CD45RA and the negative fraction became the memory subset. Blood was obtained by leukapheresis, after which PBMCs were separated by Ficoll-Histopaque density gradient centrifugation and cryopreserved in liquid nitrogen vapor phase. Analytical flow cytometry was used to check the purity and quantity of every magnetically sorted T cell population. Genomic DNA was isolated from each sorted fraction and quantified by UV absorbance on a Nanodrop 2000c. Reading from cysteine to phenylalanine, the CDR3 counts 14 amino acids. Of the read, only the CDR3 DNA is kept; its 42 bases are in frame from base 1. Between the V and J ends, shortened by 1 base and 3 bases respectively, the junction contains 9 bases. CDR1 and CDR2 are drawn from the germline V gene: SGHTA, FQGNSA.

Points the paper makes about the study in general: Because the study included only a small number of donors, the genetic and exposure-history diversity represented was limited. Pairwise subsampling led to the expectation that sequencing depth would affect the degree of clonotype sharing among donors. Rarefaction of sorted-subset datasets indicated incomplete sequencing despite the large sequencing depth. Naive subsets generally had larger estimated clonotype richness than memory subsets did. Compared with non-shared clonotypes, the clonotypes found in all four sorted-subset donors had higher generation probabilities. Only blood was sampled, and tissue TCR repertoires likely differ from those in blood. About 4.5% of naive CD4, 3% to 3.5% of naive CD8, roughly 2.5% of memory CD4, and over 0.35% of memory CD8 clonotypes were shared across a few donors.

Recombination linked TRBV7-2 to TRBJ2-5; tentative D gene TRBD2, with 5 bases matching. The clonotype comes from a man aged 18 to 30 in good health. Sequenced material: naive CD4+ T cells sorted from blood. Read against the paper, the sample's cell subset or site label means: CD45RA+ positively selected. The CDR3 has the sequence CASSLGLAKETQYF. The DNA sequence is given as TGTGCCAGCAGCTTAGGGCTAGCAAAAGAGACCCAGTACTTC. Full variable domain (CDR3 extended with the reference TRBV7-2 and TRBJ2-5 proteins): GAGVSQSPSNKVTEKGKDVELRCDPISGHTALYWYRQSLGQGLEFLIYFQGNSAPDKSGLPSDRFSAERTGGSVSTLTIQRTQQEDSAVYLCASSLGLAKETQYFGPGTRLLVL.